This T cell receptor (beta chain) appears in the sequencing data of a study of CD8+ T cells in alopecia areata. Study details: Oral tofacitinib (5 to 10 mg twice daily) was administered to treated patients.

Treatment: oral pan-JAK inhibitor, 5-10 mg twice daily. Sorted populations comprised CD4+ and CD8+ T cells obtained from PBMCs. RNA extraction was followed by reverse transcription into cDNA, which acted as the sequencing template. Sequenced by immunoSEQ multiplex PCR; TCRdb stores in-frame clones only, minus some. There are fewer than 110,000 clones in the sample; under 90% occur only once, and 8.5% to 14% lies in the top ten. Trimming shortened V by 0 bases and J by 11 bases, and 13 bases separated the two germline ends. Germline V gives CDR1 MGHRA, CDR2 YSYEKL. The CDR3 runs to 13 residues. This clone was counted a single time.

Sequenced here: CD8+ T cells sorted from blood, sampled around week 31, from a patient treated with tofacitinib. The J gene is TRBJ2-5, the V gene TRBV4-1; a possible D gene is TRBD2 (6 bases). This sequence was found in a human donor with alopecia areata. The CDR3 bases are TGCGCCAGCAGCCAAGAGGACTATTGGGAGCAGTACTTC. It codes for CASSQEDYWEQYF.